The source of this T cell receptor (beta chain) is a study of blood T cell repertoires in COVID-19. Study summary: Collection of acute and convalescent COVID-19 samples took place in the United States, Italy and Spain.

Donors were grouped by their self-reported clinical history. In the authors' workflow: Reference gene primer amplification yielded estimated nucleated cell counts. Repertoires were generated with immunoSEQ multiplex PCR, while TCRdb's copy carries only in-frame clones and drops some. The V and J calls and clone size were taken over from that table, and D and trimming were inferred from the DNA. The sample includes roughly 190,000 clones, 70% to 85% of them seen just once. With 2 bases removed from V and 8 bases from J, the gap between germline ends came to 12 bases. CDR1 and CDR2 (germline): KGHSH, LQKENI. This CDR3 comprises 13 residues.

V is TRBV18 and J is TRBJ1-2, with D possibly matching TRBD1 (6 bases). The clonotype was recovered from a woman aged 30 to 39 who had recovered from COVID-19. What was sequenced was PBMCs or T cells enriched from blood (not recorded which). CDR3 region: CASSPVSGVGYTF. CDR3 nucleotides: TGTGCCAGCTCACCAGTTTCAGGGGTCGGCTACACCTTC.